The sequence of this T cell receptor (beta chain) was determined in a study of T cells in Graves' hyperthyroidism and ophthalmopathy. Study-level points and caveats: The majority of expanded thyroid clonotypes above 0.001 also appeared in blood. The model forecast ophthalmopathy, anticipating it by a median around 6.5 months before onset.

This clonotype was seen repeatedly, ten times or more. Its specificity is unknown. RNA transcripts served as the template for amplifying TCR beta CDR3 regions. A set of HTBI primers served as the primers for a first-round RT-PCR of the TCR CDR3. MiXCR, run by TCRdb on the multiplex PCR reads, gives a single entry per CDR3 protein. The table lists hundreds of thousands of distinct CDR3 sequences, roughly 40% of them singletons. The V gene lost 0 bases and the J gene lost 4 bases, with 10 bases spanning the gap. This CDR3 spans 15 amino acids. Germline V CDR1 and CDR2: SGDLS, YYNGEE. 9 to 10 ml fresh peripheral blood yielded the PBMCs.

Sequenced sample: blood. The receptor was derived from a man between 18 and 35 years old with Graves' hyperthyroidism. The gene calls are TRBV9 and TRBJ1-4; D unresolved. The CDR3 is CASSVATEDNEKLFF. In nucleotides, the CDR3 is TGTGCCAGCAGCGTAGCTACCGAAGATAATGAAAAACTGTTTTTT.